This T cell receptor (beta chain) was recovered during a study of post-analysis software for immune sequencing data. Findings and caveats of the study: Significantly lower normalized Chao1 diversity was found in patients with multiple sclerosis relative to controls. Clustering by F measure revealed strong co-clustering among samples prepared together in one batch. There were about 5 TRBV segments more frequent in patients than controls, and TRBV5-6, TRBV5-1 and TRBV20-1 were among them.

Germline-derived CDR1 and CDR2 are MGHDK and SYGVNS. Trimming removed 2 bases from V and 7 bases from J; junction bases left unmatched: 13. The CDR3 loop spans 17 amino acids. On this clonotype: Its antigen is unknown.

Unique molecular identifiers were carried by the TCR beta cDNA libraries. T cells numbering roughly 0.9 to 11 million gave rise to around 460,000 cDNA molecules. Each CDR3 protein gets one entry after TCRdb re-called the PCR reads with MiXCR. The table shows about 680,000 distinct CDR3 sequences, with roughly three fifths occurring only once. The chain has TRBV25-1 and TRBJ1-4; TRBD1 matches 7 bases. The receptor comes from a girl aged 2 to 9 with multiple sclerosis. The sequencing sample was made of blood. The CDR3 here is CASSEGLGGALGEKLFF. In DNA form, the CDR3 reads TGTGCCAGCAGTGAAGGTTTAGGGGGCGCGTTAGGTGAAAAACTGTTTTTT.